The 29 T cell receptor beta chains listed next were all sequenced from one sample in a study of T cells in localized non-small cell lung cancer. The repertoire was sequenced with immunoSEQ multiplex PCR; TCRdb's copy has only in-frame clones and lacks some. This repertoire shows 25,000 to 35,000 clones, 85% to 90% found once; its top ten account for 10% to 15%. The specimen comprised peripheral blood, sampled before any cancer treatment. The receptor set was obtained from a female donor of 60 years or more with stage III squamous cell lung carcinoma.

The rearrangement links TRBV4-2 to TRBJ1-2, with D possibly matching TRBD1 (6 bases). Germline V CDR1 and CDR2: LGHNA, YNFKEQ. V was clipped by 5 bases and J by 8 bases, with 18 bases between them. The CDR3 is made up of 14 amino acids. CDR3 sequence reads: CASSLPGQGRGYTF. In DNA, the CDR3 is TGTGCCAGCAGCTTGCCGGGACAAGGCCGGGGCTACACCTTC.

Here the CDR3 DNA reads TGTGCCAGCAGTTTTACGCGGGGCGGGCAAGAGACCCAGTACTTC. Translation gives CASSFTRGGQETQYF. The V gene is TRBV28, the J gene TRBJ2-5; possible D gene TRBD2, 6 bases. CDR1 is MDHEN, CDR2 SYDVKM, per germline. Trimming cost V 3 bases and J 2 bases, with 13 bases left between them. This CDR3 is built from 15 residues.

The CDR3 protein is CASSPPDRGRTETQYF. CDR3 in DNA: TGTGCCAGTAGTCCCCCGGACAGGGGGCGGACTGAGACCCAGTACTTC. The chain links TRBV19 to TRBJ2-5; 11 positions match TRBD1. The CDR3 runs 16 residues. V gave up 5 bases and J gave up 5 bases; unmatched junction bases: 10. Germline V gene data show CDR1 as LNHDA and CDR2 as SQIVND (reference sequence).

CDR3 amino acids: CASSLPTTGFGNTIYF. CDR3 DNA: TGCGCCAGCAGCTTGCCCACGACAGGGTTTGGAAACACCATATATTTT. The V and J genes are TRBV5-1 and TRBJ1-3, with 7 bases that match TRBD1. Unmatched junction bases numbered 7, after V lost 1 base and J lost 3 bases. Per germline, CDR1 SGHRS and CDR2 YFSETQ. The CDR3 length is 16 residues.

This chain joins TRBV7-9 and TRBJ1-2; D may be TRBD1 (6 bases). Trimming shortened V by 5 bases and J by 8 bases, and 18 bases separated the two germline ends. Per germline, CDR1 SEHNR and CDR2 FQNEAQ (reference sequence). The length of the CDR3 is 14 residues. The CDR3 DNA reads as TGTGCCAGCAGCCCCGCCGGGGGCCTCCACGGCTACACCTTC. This gives the protein CASSPAGGLHGYTF.

The CDR3 protein is CASSWEMTGGATFF. The CDR3 DNA reads TGTGCCAGTAGTTGGGAGATGACAGGGGGAGCGACTTTCTTT. This rearrangement joins TRBV19 to TRBJ1-1; 9 bases match TRBD1. Germline CDR1 and CDR2: LNHDA and SQIVND (reference sequence). The V and J ends lost 5 bases and 12 bases, in that order; junction bases with no gene match: 13. This CDR3 region has 14 residues.

This clone was seen a single time. This chain connects TRBV28 to TRBJ1-6; D remains unclear. This CDR3 contains 13 residues. V was trimmed by 5 bases and J by 7 bases, leaving 9 bases between them. Germline V gives CDR1 MDHEN, CDR2 SYDVKM. The CDR3 loop reads CASSRQANSPLHF. Written as DNA, the CDR3 is TGTGCCAGCAGTAGGCAGGCCAATTCACCCCTCCACTTT.

V is TRBV9 and J is TRBJ2-3, with TRBD1 as a possible D gene (6 bases). V shed 0 bases and J shed 2 bases, with 13 bases lying between them. Germline V lookup: CDR1 SGDLS, CDR2 YYNGEE. The CDR3 covers 16 residues. CDR3 in amino acids: CASSVAGQQSTDTQYF. For the CDR3, the DNA is TGTGCCAGCAGCGTAGCAGGACAGCAGTCCACAGATACGCAGTATTTT.

V gene TRBV25-1 combines with J gene TRBJ1-6; D may be TRBD1 (5 bases). This CDR3 spans 17 amino acids. Trimming took 0 bases from V and 10 from J, leaving 19 bases between them. From germline, CDR1 is MGHDK and CDR2 SYGVNS. In DNA, the CDR3 is TGTGCCAGCAGTGAATATGGGCAAAGGGCAGGGAGCTCACCCCTCCACTTT. Amino acid sequence: CASSEYGQRAGSSPLHF.

The chain couples TRBV21-1 to TRBJ2-7; no check of the table's D call, TRBD1, against the DNA was made. TRBV21-1 is given as a pseudogene. The CDR3 sequence is 14 residues long. CDR3 loop: CASSKVATINEQYF. CDR3 nucleotide sequence: TGTGCCAGCAGCAAAGTTGCGACAATAAACGAGCAGTACTTC.

The rearrangement uses TRBV10-1 and TRBJ2-1; 11 bases map to TRBD2. There are 15 residues in the CDR3. Per the germline V gene, CDR1 is WNHNN and CDR2 is SYGVQD (reference sequence). V lost 5 bases and J lost 7; bases outside the gene matches: 7. The CDR3 region has the DNA TGCGCCAGCAGTCCGGATAGCGGGGGGGCTAATGAGCAGTTCTTC. Protein: CASSPDSGGANEQFF.

This clone has more than one count but fewer than ten. The J gene is TRBJ2-7, the V gene TRBV11-2; 8 bases map to TRBD2. Germline V gene sequence: CDR1 SGHAT, CDR2 FQNNGV. This CDR3 spans 14 amino acids. J lost 2 bases, V lost 3 bases, and 3 bases had no gene match. In DNA, the CDR3 is TGTGCCAGCAGCTTTCCGGGGGGGGCCTACGAGCAGTACTTC. It is translated as CASSFPGGAYEQYF.

V is TRBV5-4 and J is TRBJ1-4, with D perhaps TRBD1 (5 bases). Between the trimmed V and J ends, which lost 2 bases and 6 bases, there was a span of 11 bases. CDR1 SGHNT and CDR2 YYREEE come from the germline V gene (reference sequence). CDR3 length equals 14 residues. CDR3 nucleotide sequence: TGTGCCAGCAGCTTAACAGGTTCCGATGAAAAACTGTTTTTT. This gives the protein CASSLTGSDEKLFF.

V and J are TRBV7-9 and TRBJ1-1; D is unresolved. Trimming pared 4 bases from V and 0 bases from J, leaving 6 bases between. Germline V gives CDR1 SEHNR, CDR2 FQNEAQ (reference sequence). The CDR3 has 13 residues. The CDR3 is CASSSQMNTEAFF. The DNA for the CDR3 is TGTGCCAGCAGCTCCCAGATGAACACTGAAGCTTTCTTT.

The J gene is TRBJ2-7, the V gene TRBV7-2; D remains unclear. The CDR3 loop spans 15 amino acids. CDR1 SGHTA and CDR2 FQGNSA come from the germline V gene. Trimming left V 1 base short and J 2 bases short, with 12 bases between. CDR3 nucleotides: TGTGCCAGCAGCTTAGTGGATAGAGGCCCCTACGAGCAGTACTTC. Its protein is CASSLVDRGPYEQYF.

The rearrangement links TRBV27 to TRBJ2-7, with a tentative D call TRBD1 (5 bases). Per germline, CDR1 MNHEY and CDR2 SMNVEV (reference sequence). The CDR3 totals 14 residues. Trimming took 8 bases from V and 3 from J, leaving 17 bases between them. CDR3 region: CASRKQAQDYEQYF. CDR3 nucleotide sequence: TGTGCCAGCCGTAAACAGGCTCAGGACTACGAGCAGTACTTC.

The rearrangement joins TRBV15 to TRBJ2-5; D gene unclear. Between the trimmed V and J ends, which lost 5 bases and 1 base, there was a span of 8 bases. Germline lookup yields CDR1 LNHNV and CDR2 YYDKDF (reference sequence). The CDR3 has 13 residues. The CDR3 here is CATSPRFQETQYF. In DNA form, the CDR3 reads TGTGCCACCAGCCCGAGGTTCCAAGAGACCCAGTACTTC.

This chain uses TRBV2 with TRBJ1-2; D perhaps matches TRBD1 (5 bases). The ends were cut back, 5 bases at V and 1 base at J, with 11 bases in the middle. The CDR3 has 14 amino acids. Germline V gives CDR1 SNHLY, CDR2 FYNNEI. CDR3 DNA: TGTGCCAGCAGTAGAGGCAGGGTTAACTATGGCTACACCTTC. Its protein is CASSRGRVNYGYTF.

This clone turned up a few times. CDR3: CASSPPSQGSNTEAFF. The CDR3 DNA follows: TGTGCCAGCTCACCACCGAGTCAGGGATCGAACACTGAAGCTTTCTTT. The rearrangement links TRBV18 to TRBJ1-1; perhaps TRBD1 as D (5 bases). The CDR3 spans 16 residues. The ends were cut back, 0 bases at V and 1 base at J, with 12 bases in the middle. Germline V CDR1 and CDR2: KGHSH, LQKENI.

The chain has TRBV4-2 and TRBJ2-2; maybe TRBD2 (5 bases). V lost 0 bases, J lost 1 base, and 9 bases lay in between. Germline values: CDR1 LGHNA, CDR2 YNFKEQ. CDR3 length: 16 amino acids. This CDR3 reads CASSQEVGVNTGELFF. Written as DNA, the CDR3 is TGTGCCAGCAGCCAAGAAGTGGGAGTGAACACCGGGGAGCTGTTTTTT.

This clone is termed medium-sized. The rearrangement uses TRBV6-5 and TRBJ1-4; D not certain. Trimming stripped 7 bases from V and 7 bases from J, with 16 bases between. Germline loops: CDR1 MNHEY, CDR2 SVGAGI. The CDR3 is made up of 14 amino acids. The CDR3 DNA reads TGTGCCAGCACCTACAGAAAACCGAGTGAAAAACTGTTTTTT. Amino acids: CASTYRKPSEKLFF.

The CDR3 protein is CASTYRAPRSYEQYF. The CDR3 coding sequence is TGTGCCAGCACATACAGGGCGCCCCGATCCTACGAGCAGTACTTC. The V and J genes are TRBV21-1 and TRBJ2-7; the D call in the table, TRBD1, was not verified against the DNA. TRBV21-1 is a listed pseudogene. CDR3 length: 15 residues.

The genes are TRBV7-2 and TRBJ2-7; D gene uncertain. The germline V and J ends were trimmed by 3 bases and 3 bases, with 12 bases remaining between them. There are 14 residues in the CDR3. From germline, CDR1 is SGHTA and CDR2 FQGNSA. This CDR3 reads CASSFQDSDYEQYF. DNA for the CDR3: TGTGCCAGCAGCTTTCAAGACTCAGACTACGAGCAGTACTTC.

The CDR3 region has the DNA TGTGCCAGCAGCGACAGGGGCACAGATACGCAGTATTTT. Translation: CASSDRGTDTQYF. The chain carries TRBV5-4 and TRBJ2-3; 7 nucleotides line up with TRBD1. This CDR3 region has 13 residues. Germline V gene lookup returns CDR1 SGHNT and CDR2 YYREEE (reference sequence). After removal of 4 bases from V and 1 base from J, the junction contained 0 bases not matched to a gene.

The rearrangement joins TRBV18 to TRBJ2-7; TRBD1 aligns across 7 bases. V dropped 5 bases and J dropped 3; count of bases not matched to a gene: 10. Germline V lookup: CDR1 KGHSH, CDR2 LQKENI. The CDR3 totals 15 residues. The CDR3 nucleotides read TGTGCCAGCTCAGCGACAGGGCCCCCTTTCTACGAGCAGTACTTC. This codes for CASSATGPPFYEQYF.

The rearrangement links TRBV7-2 to TRBJ1-2; 11 bases fit TRBD1. CDR1 is SGHTA and CDR2 is FQGNSA in the germline V gene. Trimming at V came to 5 bases and at J to 8 bases, leaving 4 bases not matched to a gene. The CDR3 has 13 residues. The CDR3 sequence is CASSAGQGGGYTF. The CDR3 DNA sequence: TGTGCCAGCAGCGCGGGACAGGGGGGAGGCTACACCTTC.

The chain links TRBV6-5 to TRBJ1-5, with 7 bases that match TRBD1. The V segment lost 2 bases and the J segment 1 base; nucleotides outside the gene matches: 2. The V gene's germline CDR1 is MNHEY and CDR2 SVGAGI. The CDR3 contains 15 residues. The CDR3 here is CASSYQGVSNQPQHF. Here the CDR3 DNA reads TGTGCCAGCAGTTACCAGGGGGTCAGCAATCAGCCCCAGCATTTT.

This chain links TRBV10-2 with TRBJ1-2; D is uncertain. The CDR3 totals 12 residues. In germline, CDR1 is WSHSY, CDR2 SAAADI. Trimming took off 6 bases at V and 0 bases at J, with 5 bases between the two ends. The CDR3 nucleotides read TGCGCCAGCAGGACACCTAACTATGGCTACACCTTC. It is translated as CASRTPNYGYTF.

Only a few counts were recorded for this clone. The chain links TRBV9 to TRBJ1-1; no clear D gene. The germline CDR1 and CDR2 sequences are SGDLS and YYNGEE. With 0 bases removed from V and 1 base from J, the gap between germline ends came to 7 bases. There are 14 residues in the CDR3. CDR3 DNA: TGTGCCAGCAGCGTAGTCTCAGGGAACACTGAAGCTTTCTTT. Its protein product is CASSVVSGNTEAFF.